There are many counts of the clone carrying this T cell receptor (beta chain). Its antigen remains unidentified. This sample was taken from a study of T-cell memory formation after mild COVID-19. General study points: Contracting clones, day 15 to 85, had balanced CD4/CD8, and later expanders favored CD4+.

In TCRdb, the 5' RACE reads were re-called with MiXCR into one record per CDR3 protein. The sample has 300,000 to 400,000 distinct CDR3 sequences, over 20% seen once; the top ten hold around 12%. The CDR3 covers 16 residues. J lost 1 base, V lost 5 bases, and 7 bases had no gene match. Per germline, CDR1 SGHTA and CDR2 FQGNSA. Material: PBMCs or a T cell subset sorted from them (not recorded which). The sequence derives from an adult woman who had mild COVID-19 (a few samples of this study predate the infection). Cell type and time point are not known. The chain recombines TRBV7-2 with TRBJ2-3; 9 bases line up with TRBD2. The CDR3 coding sequence is TGTGCCAGCAGCCTAGGGCCTAGCGGGGGCACAGATACGCAGTATTTT. Amino acid sequence: CASSLGPSGGTDTQYF.